A single sample gave rise to the 14 T cell receptor beta chains below, sequenced in a study of blood T cell repertoires in COVID-19. Here immunoSEQ multiplex PCR was the method, and the copy in TCRdb shows in-frame clones only, minus some. The sample has over 150,000 clones; approximately 82% are singletons. Material: peripheral blood. These receptors came from a woman in her 70s who had recovered from COVID-19.

The chain recombines TRBV3-1 (or the pseudogene TRBV3-2) with TRBJ2-3; 8 bases are a match to TRBD1. The length of the CDR3 is 14 residues. Unmatched junction bases numbered 5, after V lost 4 bases and J lost 5 bases. Germline V gene data show CDR1 as LGHDT and CDR2 as YNNKEL (reference sequence). The DNA for the CDR3 is TGTGCCAGCAGCCCAGGGGGCGTGGGAGATACGCAGTATTTT. Translated: CASSPGGVGDTQYF.

The chain couples TRBV6-5 to TRBJ1-2, with a possible D match to TRBD1 (6 bases). The CDR3 covers 11 residues. Germline assignment: CDR1 MNHEY and CDR2 SVGAGI. The V gene lost 6 bases and the J gene lost 7 bases, with 9 bases spanning the gap. CDR3 loop: CASSSRGGYTF. CDR3 sequence (DNA): TGTGCCAGCAGCTCCAGGGGTGGCTACACCTTC.

The chain links TRBV3-1 (or the pseudogene TRBV3-2) to TRBJ2-1, with TRBD2 identical over 16 bases. Germline CDR1 and CDR2: LGHDT and YNNKEL (reference sequence). This CDR3 has 17 residues. V shed 3 bases and J 6 bases; nucleotides not matched to a gene: 5. CDR3 coding DNA: TGTGCCAGCAGCCATGCGGGACTAGCGGGAGGGGGCAATGAGCAGTTCTTC. Protein product: CASSHAGLAGGGNEQFF.

This chain joins TRBV4-1 and TRBJ1-1; TRBD1 agrees at 8 bases. This CDR3 has 18 amino acids. Looked up from germline, CDR1 is MGHRA and CDR2 is YSYEKL. Losses at the gene ends were 7 bases for V and 3 bases for J; bases not matched to a gene: 19. The CDR3 here is CASTRDPRGRGGDTEAFF. CDR3 DNA sequence: TGCGCCAGCACCCGGGACCCCAGGGGGCGCGGGGGCGACACTGAAGCTTTCTTT.

J is TRBJ2-1 and V is TRBV9, with 9 bases aligning to TRBD2. The V segment lost 4 bases and the J segment 2 bases; nucleotides outside the gene matches: 16. Germline V lookup: CDR1 SGDLS, CDR2 YYNGEE. This CDR3 has 19 amino acids. The CDR3 spells CASSPRGGIAGVTYNEQFF. As DNA, the CDR3 is TGTGCCAGCAGCCCCAGAGGAGGCATAGCGGGAGTAACCTACAATGAGCAGTTCTTC.

This clone has only one observation. The gene calls are TRBV27 and TRBJ2-1, with 11 bases matching TRBD1. The junction had 7 bases not matched to a gene; V was cut back by 3 bases and J by 6 bases. CDR1 MNHEY and CDR2 SMNVEV come from the germline V gene (reference sequence). This CDR3 is built from 16 residues. CDR3 in DNA: TGTGCCAGCAGTTTCGACCCCGGGACAGGGGGCAATGAGCAGTTCTTC. This sequence encodes CASSFDPGTGGNEQFF.

This chain joins TRBV7-9 and TRBJ2-7, with 12 nucleotides matching TRBD2. This CDR3 has 15 residues. The V segment lost 4 bases and the J segment 2 bases; nucleotides outside the gene matches: 3. Per germline, CDR1 SEHNR and CDR2 FQNEAQ (reference sequence). This CDR3 reads CASSSLAGGPYEQYF. The CDR3 DNA follows: TGTGCCAGCAGCTCGCTAGCGGGAGGGCCCTACGAGCAGTACTTC.

The V call is TRBV12-3 or TRBV12-4, the J call TRBJ1-2, with unresolved D. CDR3 size: 11 residues. The ends were cut back, 4 bases at V and 6 bases at J, with 6 bases in the middle. CDR3 region: CASSSADGYTF. DNA of the CDR3: TGTGCCAGCAGTTCGGCGGATGGCTACACCTTC.

V gene TRBV10-3 combines with J gene TRBJ1-4; TRBD1 agrees at 9 bases. Per germline, CDR1 ENHRY and CDR2 SYGVKD. This CDR3 has 16 residues. V dropped 3 bases and J dropped 8; count of bases not matched to a gene: 10. DNA of the CDR3: TGTGCCATCAGTGATGATAGGGGACAGGGCCCAGAAAAACTGTTTTTT. This codes for CAISDDRGQGPEKLFF.

This chain uses TRBV10-3 with TRBJ2-3; 8 bases align to TRBD2. The CDR3 runs to 15 residues. V dropped 2 bases and J dropped 10; count of bases not matched to a gene: 11. CDR1 ENHRY and CDR2 SYGVKD come from the germline V gene. The CDR3 spells CAISEGGLGAGAQYF. CDR3 bases: TGTGCCATCAGTGAGGGGGGACTAGGAGCCGGTGCGCAGTATTTT.

This chain connects TRBV11-3 to TRBJ2-1; no clear D gene. Germline lookup yields CDR1 SGHNT and CDR2 YENEEA. The CDR3 is 15 residues long. Trimming pared 1 base from V and 8 bases from J, leaving 15 bases between. The CDR3 is CASSLGPPLGYEQFF. The CDR3 DNA reads as TGTGCCAGCAGCTTAGGCCCCCCCCTAGGCTATGAGCAGTTCTTC.

This clone was found a few times. The chain combines TRBV3-1 (or the pseudogene TRBV3-2) with TRBJ1-1; 7 bases align to TRBD1. The CDR3 loop spans 15 amino acids. The V segment lost 2 bases and the J segment 1 base; nucleotides outside the gene matches: 4. Germline V gene lookup returns CDR1 LGHDT and CDR2 YNNKEL (reference sequence). In DNA, the CDR3 is TGTGCCAGCAGCCAATCGGACAGGTCGAACACTGAAGCTTTCTTT. Residues: CASSQSDRSNTEAFF.

The chain couples TRBV5-4 to TRBJ1-2; no definite D call. V lost 5 bases to trimming and J lost 2 bases, with 16 bases between them. From germline, CDR1 is SGHNT and CDR2 YYREEE (reference sequence). The CDR3 is made up of 15 amino acids. The CDR3 bases are TGTGCCAGCAGTCCCCCAGTGGGAGCAAACTATGGCTACACCTTC. This translates into CASSPPVGANYGYTF.

This chain links TRBV30 with TRBJ1-1; 9 positions agree with TRBD1. V was pared by 0 bases and J by 5 bases, with 7 bases of the junction left unmatched. The germline V gene has CDR1 GTSNPN and CDR2 SVGIG (reference sequence). The CDR3 is 15 residues long. The chain's CDR3 is CAWSVTGTGKTEAFF. In DNA form, the CDR3 reads TGTGCCTGGAGTGTGACCGGGACAGGGAAAACTGAAGCTTTCTTT.